The source of this T cell receptor (beta chain) is a study of Ad26.COV2.S vaccination and SARS-CoV-2 variants. For the study at large: Among those in the COV1001 Ad26.COV2.S trial arm was the donor.

Specified treatment: over 15 received Ad26.COV2.S at low or high dose, single or two shots; about 5 received placebo; per-sample allocation not given. Collection of the samples took place on day 63 after the first injection of vaccine or placebo. This vaccine is an Ad26 vector that expresses the Wuhan-strain SARS-CoV-2 spike. TCRdb keeps only in-frame clones here, not all; method: immunoSEQ multiplex PCR. The sample has 430,000 or so clones; approximately 90% are singletons. Trimming cost V 4 bases and J 7 bases; bases outside gene matches: 7. This CDR3 contains 15 residues. Germline V lookup: CDR1 SGHNT, CDR2 YYREEE (reference sequence).

Sequences were derived from peripheral blood, sampled in a trial of Ad26.COV2.S vaccine versus placebo. The chain has TRBV5-4 and TRBJ1-6; 8 nucleotides agree with TRBD1. The sequence came from a person aged 18 to 65 who received the Ad26.COV2.S COVID-19 vaccine or a placebo. The CDR3 here is CASSTLTGENSPLHF. For the CDR3, the DNA is TGTGCCAGCAGCACGCTGACAGGGGAGAATTCACCCCTCCACTTT.